The 6 T cell receptor beta chains given below trace back to one sample, sequenced in a study of type 1 regulatory T cells. TCRdb itself ran the reads through MiXCR, one entry per CDR3 protein. Among approximately 97,000 distinct CDR3 sequences, around a third were seen once, and the ten largest hold 2% to 2.5%. Input material: CD4+ T cells, either the whole sample or a sorted fraction (not recorded which). These receptors came from a human donor in good health.

This clonotype has just a few counts. One end of the junction varies from germline; a read error may be responsible. V and J are TRBV20-1 and TRBJ2-7; 7 positions match TRBD2. Looked up from germline, CDR1 is DFQATT and CDR2 is SNEGSKA (reference sequence). There are 14 residues in the CDR3. The CDR3 protein is CGARDWRESVEQYF. CDR3 sequence (DNA): TGCGGTGCTAGAGATTGGCGGGAGTCAGTCGAGCAGTACTTC.

The rearrangement uses TRBV19 and TRBJ2-7; possibly TRBD1 or TRBD2 for D (5 bases each). Trimming removed 2 bases at V and 1 base at J, with 12 bases between. This CDR3 region has 15 residues. Germline lookup yields CDR1 LNHDA and CDR2 SQIVND (reference sequence). CDR3 bases: TGTGCCAGTAGTATAAAACAGTGGGGGTCCTACGAGCAGTACTTC. Translating gives CASSIKQWGSYEQYF.

The sample holds a few counts of this clonotype. This chain uses TRBV11-2 with TRBJ2-3; perhaps TRBD1 as D (5 bases). This CDR3 is 16 amino acids long. The germline V and J ends were trimmed by 1 base and 0 bases, with 11 bases remaining between them. CDR1 SGHAT and CDR2 FQNNGV come from the germline V gene. The CDR3 DNA sequence: TGTGCCAGCAGCTTAGGGACAAGATCTAGCACAGATACGCAGTATTTT. It is translated as CASSLGTRSSTDTQYF.

This clonotype was seen a handful of times. This chain connects TRBV20-1 to TRBJ2-4, with TRBD1 matching over 7 bases. Germline assignment: CDR1 DFQATT and CDR2 SNEGSKA (reference sequence). After removal of 6 bases from V and 0 bases from J, the junction contained 8 bases not matched to a gene. CDR3 size: 15 residues. CDR3 amino acids: CSARGQVIAKNIQYF. For the CDR3, the DNA is TGCAGTGCCCGCGGACAGGTCATAGCCAAAAACATTCAGTACTTC.

V is TRBV12-3 or TRBV12-4 and J is TRBJ2-7, with TRBD1 matching over 7 bases. The CDR3 sequence is 13 residues long. Germline trimming cut 4 bases from V and 7 bases from J; bases unmatched to any gene: 7. CDR3 loop: CASSSGTGVEQYF. The CDR3 DNA reads TGTGCCAGCAGTTCCGGAACAGGGGTTGAGCAGTACTTC.

This chain connects TRBV5-1 to TRBJ2-3; D is undetermined. Per the germline V gene, CDR1 is SGHRS and CDR2 is YFSETQ. The CDR3 covers 12 residues. The V and J ends lost 4 bases and 6 bases respectively, with 9 bases between them. CDR3 sequence (DNA): TGCGCCAGCAGCACCCTGGGGGATACGCAGTATTTT. Encoded protein: CASSTLGDTQYF.